These T cell receptor beta chains were read from a single sample in a study of shared clonotypes between healthy human individuals. Generated by immunoSEQ multiplex PCR, the TCRdb table keeps only in-frame clones and is missing some. The data show fewer than 1 million clones, about 97% seen once. Sequencing was performed on naive CD8+ T cells sorted from blood. Receptors were obtained from a man aged 30-40 years in good health. Each CDR3 is given with its conserved first and last residue. Fields, in order: V gene, clone size, J gene, D gene, CDR3 protein, CDR3 DNA. A D gene is named only where the DNA matches it firmly. Only part of the rows carry a size: once, few, many, or a class if the clone is expanded.

v_gene: TRBV7-9; abundance: once; j_gene: TRBJ2-7; d_gene: NA; CDR3aa: CASSPPELLNEQYF; CDR3nt: TGTGCCAGCAGCCCGCCGGAACTTTTAAACGAGCAGTACTTC
v_gene: TRBV14; abundance: NA; j_gene: TRBJ2-5; d_gene: NA; CDR3aa: CASSHPDSNKETQYF; CDR3nt: TGTGCCAGCAGCCACCCGGACAGCAATAAAGAGACCCAGTACTTC
v_gene: TRBV29-1; abundance: NA; j_gene: TRBJ2-3; d_gene: TRBD1; CDR3aa: CSVEMGTEHTDTQYF; CDR3nt: TGCAGCGTTGAAATGGGGACAGAACACACAGATACGCAGTATTTT
v_gene: TRBV5-8; abundance: NA; j_gene: TRBJ2-3; d_gene: TRBD1; CDR3aa: CASSQPGQNTDTQYF; CDR3nt: TGTGCCAGCAGCCAACCGGGACAGAACACAGATACGCAGTATTTT
v_gene: TRBV9; abundance: NA; j_gene: TRBJ2-1; d_gene: NA; CDR3aa: CASSPDWGTSYNEQFF; CDR3nt: TGTGCCAGCAGCCCCGATTGGGGGACGTCCTACAATGAGCAGTTCTTC
v_gene: TRBV7-9; abundance: NA; j_gene: TRBJ2-2; d_gene: TRBD1; CDR3aa: CASSYRDRNTGELFF; CDR3nt: TGTGCCAGCAGCTACCGGGACAGGAACACCGGGGAGCTGTTTTTT
v_gene: TRBV7-9; abundance: NA; j_gene: TRBJ1-2; d_gene: TRBD1; CDR3aa: CASSLIDRGDYGYTF; CDR3nt: TGTGCCAGCAGCTTAATCGACAGGGGCGACTATGGCTACACCTTC
v_gene: TRBV29-1; abundance: NA; j_gene: TRBJ2-1; d_gene: NA; CDR3aa: CSVASAGNEQFF; CDR3nt: TGCAGCGTGGCTAGCGCGGGTAATGAGCAGTTCTTC
v_gene: TRBV14; abundance: NA; j_gene: TRBJ2-1; d_gene: TRBD2; CDR3aa: CASRISGSSYNEQFF; CDR3nt: TGTGCCAGCAGGATTAGCGGGAGCTCCTACAATGAGCAGTTCTTC
v_gene: TRBV9; abundance: NA; j_gene: TRBJ2-1; d_gene: NA; CDR3aa: CASSVAVAGYNEQFF; CDR3nt: TGTGCCAGCAGCGTAGCTGTGGCGGGGTACAATGAGCAGTTCTTC
v_gene: TRBV14; abundance: NA; j_gene: TRBJ1-2; d_gene: NA; CDR3aa: CASSQVLGGSYGYTF; CDR3nt: TGTGCCAGCAGCCAAGTACTGGGCGGGAGCTATGGCTACACCTTC
v_gene: TRBV18; abundance: NA; j_gene: TRBJ1-5; d_gene: NA; CDR3aa: CASSPEWSAREPQHF; CDR3nt: TGTGCCAGCTCACCAGAGTGGTCGGCGAGGGAGCCCCAGCATTTT
v_gene: TRBV6-6; abundance: NA; j_gene: TRBJ2-2; d_gene: NA; CDR3aa: CASSYFHENTGELFF; CDR3nt: TGTGCCAGCAGTTACTTCCACGAGAACACCGGGGAGCTGTTTTTT
v_gene: TRBV7-9; abundance: once; j_gene: TRBJ2-1; d_gene: TRBD2; CDR3aa: CASRDFRTSGTNEQFF; CDR3nt: TGTGCCAGCAGAGACTTCAGGACTAGCGGGACCAATGAGCAGTTCTTC
v_gene: TRBV2; abundance: NA; j_gene: TRBJ2-7; d_gene: NA; CDR3aa: CASRGDQTQKDYEQYF; CDR3nt: TGTGCCAGCAGGGGGGACCAGACCCAGAAAGACTACGAGCAGTACTTC
v_gene: TRBV27; abundance: NA; j_gene: TRBJ2-1; d_gene: NA; CDR3aa: CASSFYLSRAGRVIEQFF; CDR3nt: TGTGCCAGCAGTTTCTACCTCTCCAGAGCGGGCCGGGTTATTGAGCAGTTCTTC
v_gene: TRBV9; abundance: NA; j_gene: TRBJ2-3; d_gene: TRBD2; CDR3aa: CASSAGTSGTDTQYF; CDR3nt: TGTGCCAGCAGCGCGGGGACTAGCGGAACAGATACGCAGTATTTT
v_gene: TRBV7-9; abundance: NA; j_gene: TRBJ2-6; d_gene: NA; CDR3aa: CASSLPRGKLLSGANVLTF; CDR3nt: TGTGCCAGCAGCCTACCGAGGGGCAAACTCCTCTCTGGGGCCAACGTCCTGACTTTC
v_gene: TRBV19; abundance: NA; j_gene: TRBJ1-1; d_gene: NA; CDR3aa: CASSLTWGTEAFF; CDR3nt: TGTGCCAGTAGTCTGACCTGGGGGACTGAAGCTTTCTTT
v_gene: TRBV14; abundance: NA; j_gene: TRBJ1-1; d_gene: NA; CDR3aa: CASSQEGAWTEAFF; CDR3nt: TGTGCCAGCAGCCAAGAGGGGGCTTGGACTGAAGCTTTCTTT
v_gene: TRBV2; abundance: NA; j_gene: TRBJ2-1; d_gene: NA; CDR3aa: CASSPRLPHEQFF; CDR3nt: TGTGCCAGCTCCCCCCGGCTACCCCATGAGCAGTTCTTC
v_gene: TRBV7-9; abundance: NA; j_gene: TRBJ1-1; d_gene: NA; CDR3aa: CASSKNTEAFF; CDR3nt: TGTGCCAGCAGCAAGAACACTGAAGCTTTCTTT